These T cell receptor beta chains were read from a single sample in a study of cytomegalovirus exposure and HLA in healthy donors. TCRdb's copy holds only in-frame clones and misses some; the assay was immunoSEQ multiplex PCR. The data contain 150,000 or so clones, approximately 84% of them singletons. The sample was PBMCs. These receptors were taken from a young man in good health and CMV-seropositive. The CDR3 runs from the conserved cysteine through the conserved F or W.

V gene	J gene	CDR3 protein
TRBV6-4	TRBJ2-4	CASSAGVANIQYF
TRBV4-1	TRBJ1-5	CASSQVPGPSNQPQHF
TRBV6-1	TRBJ1-4	CASSVPPGGPNEKLFF
TRBV6-5	TRBJ1-4	CASSTTGALNEKLFF
TRBV30	TRBJ2-1	CAWIPRGHEQFF
TRBV7-2	TRBJ1-6	CASSLGQGYSPLHF
TRBV6-1	TRBJ2-3	CASSPSGTDTQYF
TRBV5-5	TRBJ2-7	CASSLALGLVYEQYF
TRBV2	TRBJ2-1	CASSAGTGGYNEQFF
TRBV7-8	TRBJ2-5	CASSRSSATSGTTGGETQYF
TRBV10-3	TRBJ2-3	CAITGDSDTQYF
TRBV28	TRBJ2-4	CASTPGGRNIQYF
TRBV19	TRBJ2-1	CASSTQRLAGGRSYNEQFF
TRBV18	TRBJ1-1	CASSPRIWSPDTEAFF
TRBV19	TRBJ1-2	CASSAQGPRMGGYTF
TRBV27	TRBJ2-7	CASSSGGFSYEQYF
TRBV7-9	TRBJ2-7	CASSTEVGTGGTEQYF
TRBV5-1	TRBJ2-2	CASSLTSGTNTGELFF
TRBV14	TRBJ1-1	CASSQDRTQYGTTTEAFF